One T cell receptor (beta chain) is described in this entry. The data stem from a study of blood T cell repertoires in COVID-19. The wider study: Acute-phase and convalescent COVID-19 samples originated in the United States, Italy and Spain. PBMCs, B-cell-depleted T cells, or T cells provided the cDNA or gDNA that made up the material.

The CDR3 contains 15 residues. Germline V lookup: CDR1 SGHKS, CDR2 YYEKEE (reference sequence). Trimming left V 3 bases short and J 4 bases short, with 14 bases between. Only in-frame clones appear in the TCRdb table, and some are missing; sequencing was by immunoSEQ multiplex PCR. The sample shows approximately 88,000 clones, about nine tenths of them seen only once. This TCR derives from a woman aged 50 to 65 in a cohort sampled during active COVID-19. The chain uses TRBV5-5 and TRBJ2-4; D may be TRBD1 (7 bases). Sequences were obtained from peripheral blood. Here the CDR3 DNA reads TGTGCCAGCAGCTCCCGGGGGACAGAGAAAAACATTCAGTACTTC. The encoded protein is CASSSRGTEKNIQYF.